Listed below are T cell receptor beta chains from one sample, sequenced in a study of low-dose radiotherapy and immunotherapy resistance in tumors. TCRdb itself ran the reads through MiXCR, one entry per CDR3 protein. The sample has 40,000 or so distinct CDR3 sequences, about 25% seen once. Sequenced here: PBMCs, sampled after low-dose radiotherapy plus immunotherapy. These TCRs come from a male donor with prostate cancer. Both conserved end residues are part of each CDR3. The order of the fields is V gene, J gene, clone size, D gene, CDR3 protein, CDR3 DNA. A D gene is named only where the DNA matches it firmly. Clone size is given for some rows only: seen once, a few or many times, or a class if the clone is expanded.

TRBV28	TRBJ1-2	many	-	CASSSAGAVYGYTF	TGTGCCAGCAGTTCAGCGGGGGCCGTCTATGGCTACACCTTC
TRBV20-1	TRBJ2-3	-	-	CSAKYTTGGTTDTQYF	TGCAGTGCCAAATACACAACCGGGGGAACCACAGATACGCAGTATTTT
TRBV5-6	TRBJ2-7	-	TRBD1	CASSLPGQGLYEQYF	TGTGCCAGCAGCCTGCCGGGACAGGGACTTTACGAGCAGTACTTC
TRBV6-2/TRBV6-3	TRBJ1-2	-	-	CASSEGGAVNYGYTF	TGTGCCAGCAGTGAGGGGGGAGCTGTTAACTATGGCTACACCTTC
TRBV5-6	TRBJ1-2	many	-	CASSLGPGGGYTF	TGTGCCAGCAGCTTGGGGCCGGGTGGCGGCTACACCTTC
TRBV5-6	TRBJ1-1	many	-	CASTLGPANTEAFF	TGTGCCAGCACCCTGGGTCCAGCGAACACTGAAGCTTTCTTT
TRBV4-1	TRBJ2-7	many	-	CASSQALGTYEQYF	TGCGCCAGCAGCCAAGCCCTGGGGACCTACGAGCAGTACTTC
TRBV7-9	TRBJ2-2	many	-	CASSLITIGELFF	TGTGCCAGCAGCTTGATCACGATCGGGGAGCTGTTTTTT
TRBV29-1	TRBJ2-5	few	TRBD2	CSVEDLGTAGGFQETQYF	TGCAGCGTTGAAGATTTGGGCACTGCGGGAGGGTTCCAAGAGACCCAGTACTTC
TRBV4-2	TRBJ2-5	few	-	CASSQDKEGQETQYF	TGTGCCAGCAGCCAAGATAAGGAGGGTCAAGAGACCCAGTACTTC
TRBV12-3/TRBV12-4	TRBJ2-1	-	TRBD2	CASRFLISGDEQFF	TGTGCCAGCAGGTTTTTAATTAGCGGGGATGAGCAGTTCTTC
TRBV21-1	TRBJ1-1	many	-	CASSKDGGDTEAFF	TGTGCCAGCAGCAAGGATGGGGGGGACACTGAAGCTTTCTTT